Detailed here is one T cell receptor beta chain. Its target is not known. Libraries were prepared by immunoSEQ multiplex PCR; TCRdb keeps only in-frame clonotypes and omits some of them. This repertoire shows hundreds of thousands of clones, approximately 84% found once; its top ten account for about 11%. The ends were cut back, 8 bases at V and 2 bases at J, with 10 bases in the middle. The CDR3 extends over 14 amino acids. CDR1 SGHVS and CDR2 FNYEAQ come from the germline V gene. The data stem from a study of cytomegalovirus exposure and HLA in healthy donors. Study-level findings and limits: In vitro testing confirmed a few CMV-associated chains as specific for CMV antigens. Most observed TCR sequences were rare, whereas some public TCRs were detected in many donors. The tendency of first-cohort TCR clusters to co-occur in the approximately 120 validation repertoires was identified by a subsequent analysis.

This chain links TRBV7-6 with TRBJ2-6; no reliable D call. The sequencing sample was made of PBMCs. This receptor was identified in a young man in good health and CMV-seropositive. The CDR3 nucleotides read TGTGCCAGCGGCCCTAGGCCTGGGGCCAACGTCCTGACTTTC. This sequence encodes CASGPRPGANVLTF.